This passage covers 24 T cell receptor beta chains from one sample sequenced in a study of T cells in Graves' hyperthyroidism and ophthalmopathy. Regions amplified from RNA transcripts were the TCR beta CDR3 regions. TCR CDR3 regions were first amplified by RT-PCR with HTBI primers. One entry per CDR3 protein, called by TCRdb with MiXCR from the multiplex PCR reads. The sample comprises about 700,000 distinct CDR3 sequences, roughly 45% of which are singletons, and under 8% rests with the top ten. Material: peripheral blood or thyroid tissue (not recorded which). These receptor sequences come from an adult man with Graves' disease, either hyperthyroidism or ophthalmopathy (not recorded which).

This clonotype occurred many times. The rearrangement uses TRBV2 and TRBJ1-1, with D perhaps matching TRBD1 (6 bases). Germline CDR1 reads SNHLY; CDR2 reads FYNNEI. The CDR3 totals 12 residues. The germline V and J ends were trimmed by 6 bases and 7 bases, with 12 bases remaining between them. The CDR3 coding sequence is TGTGCCAGCAGACTAGGACAGTATGAAGCTTTCTTT. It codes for CASRLGQYEAFF.

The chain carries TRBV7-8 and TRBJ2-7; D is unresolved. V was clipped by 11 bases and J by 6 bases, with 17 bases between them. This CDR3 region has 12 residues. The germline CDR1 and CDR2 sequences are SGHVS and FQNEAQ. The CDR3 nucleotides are TGTGCCTGGAGTGTACTGTACACCGAGCAGTACTTC. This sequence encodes CAWSVLYTEQYF.

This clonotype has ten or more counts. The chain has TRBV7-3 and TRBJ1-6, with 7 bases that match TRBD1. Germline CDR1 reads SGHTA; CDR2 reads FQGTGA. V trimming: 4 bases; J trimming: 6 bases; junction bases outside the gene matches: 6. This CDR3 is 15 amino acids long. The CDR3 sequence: CASSSHRGSNSPLHF. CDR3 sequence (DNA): TGTGCCAGCAGCTCACACAGGGGAAGTAATTCACCCCTCCACTTT.

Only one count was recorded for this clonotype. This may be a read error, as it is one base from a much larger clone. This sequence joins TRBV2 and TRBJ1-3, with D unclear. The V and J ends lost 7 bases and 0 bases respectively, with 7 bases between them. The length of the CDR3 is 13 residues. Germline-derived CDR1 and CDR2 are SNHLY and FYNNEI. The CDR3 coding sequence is TGTGCCAGCACCGGGAGCTCTGGAAACACCATATATTTT. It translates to CASTGSSGNTIYF.

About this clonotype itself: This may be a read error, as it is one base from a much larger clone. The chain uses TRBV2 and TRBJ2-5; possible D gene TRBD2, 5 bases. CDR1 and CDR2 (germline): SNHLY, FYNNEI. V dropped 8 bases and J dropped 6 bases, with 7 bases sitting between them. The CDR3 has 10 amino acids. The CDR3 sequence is CASGEKTQYF. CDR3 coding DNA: TGTGCCAGCGGGGAGAAGACCCAGTACTTC.

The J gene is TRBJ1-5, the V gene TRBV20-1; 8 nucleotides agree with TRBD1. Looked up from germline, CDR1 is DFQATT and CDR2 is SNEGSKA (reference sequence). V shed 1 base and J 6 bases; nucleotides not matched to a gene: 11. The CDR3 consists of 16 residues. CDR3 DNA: TGCAGTGCTAGAGTTGGGGGTGGACAGGGTAGTCAGCCCCAGCATTTT. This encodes CSARVGGGQGSQPQHF.

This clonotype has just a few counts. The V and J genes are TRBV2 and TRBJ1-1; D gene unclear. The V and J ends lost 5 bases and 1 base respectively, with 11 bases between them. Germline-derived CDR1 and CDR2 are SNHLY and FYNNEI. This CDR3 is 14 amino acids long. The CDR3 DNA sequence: TGTGCCAGCAGTCCCTTTTCAGGGAACACTGAAGCTTTCTTT. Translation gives CASSPFSGNTEAFF.

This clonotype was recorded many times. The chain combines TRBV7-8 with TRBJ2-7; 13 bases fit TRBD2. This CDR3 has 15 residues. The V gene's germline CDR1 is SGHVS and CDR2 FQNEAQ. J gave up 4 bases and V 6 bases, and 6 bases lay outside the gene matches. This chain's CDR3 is CASRPLAGGFYEQYF. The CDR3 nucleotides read TGTGCCAGCAGACCACTAGCGGGAGGGTTTTACGAGCAGTACTTC.

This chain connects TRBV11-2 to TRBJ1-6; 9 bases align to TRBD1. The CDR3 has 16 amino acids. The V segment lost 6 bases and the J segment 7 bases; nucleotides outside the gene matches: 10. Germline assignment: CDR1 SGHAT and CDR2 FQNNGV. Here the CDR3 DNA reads TGTGCCAGCAGTTTGGAACGGACAGGGGCAAATTCACCCCTCCACTTT. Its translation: CASSLERTGANSPLHF.

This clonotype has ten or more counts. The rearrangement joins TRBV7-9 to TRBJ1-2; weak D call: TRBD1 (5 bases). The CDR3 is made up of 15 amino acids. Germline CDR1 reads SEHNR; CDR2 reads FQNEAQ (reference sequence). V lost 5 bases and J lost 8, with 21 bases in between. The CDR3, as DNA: TGTGCCAGCAGCCAAGATGCACAGGACGAATACGGCTACACCTTC. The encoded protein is CASSQDAQDEYGYTF.

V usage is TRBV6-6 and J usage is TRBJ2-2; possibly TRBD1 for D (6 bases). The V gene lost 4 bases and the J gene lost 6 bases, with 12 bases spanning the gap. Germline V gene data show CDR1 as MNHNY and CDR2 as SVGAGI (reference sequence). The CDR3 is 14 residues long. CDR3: CASSSDRSPGELFF. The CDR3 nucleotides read TGTGCCAGCAGTTCCGACAGGAGCCCCGGGGAGCTGTTTTTT.

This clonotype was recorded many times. The CDR3 protein is CSVVNSYEQYF. CDR3 DNA: TGCAGCGTTGTCAACAGCTACGAGCAGTACTTC. The chain recombines TRBV29-1 with TRBJ2-7; the D is unclear. CDR3 length equals 11 residues. Trimming shortened V by 4 bases and J by 3 bases, and 7 bases separated the two germline ends. CDR1 is SQVTM and CDR2 is ANQGSEA in the germline V gene.

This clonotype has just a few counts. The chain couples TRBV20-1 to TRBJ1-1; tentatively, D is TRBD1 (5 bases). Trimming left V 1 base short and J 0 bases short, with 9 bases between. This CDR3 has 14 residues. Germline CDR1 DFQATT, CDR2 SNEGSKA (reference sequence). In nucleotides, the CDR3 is TGCAGTGCTAGAGTTGGGGCCATGAACACTGAAGCTTTCTTT. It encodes CSARVGAMNTEAFF.

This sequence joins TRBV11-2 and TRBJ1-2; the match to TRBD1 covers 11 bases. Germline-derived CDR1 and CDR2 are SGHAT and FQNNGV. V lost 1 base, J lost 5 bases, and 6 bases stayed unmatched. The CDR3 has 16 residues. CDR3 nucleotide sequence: TGTGCCAGCAGCTTAGGTGTTGGACAGGGGGCATATGGCTACACCTTC. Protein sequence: CASSLGVGQGAYGYTF.

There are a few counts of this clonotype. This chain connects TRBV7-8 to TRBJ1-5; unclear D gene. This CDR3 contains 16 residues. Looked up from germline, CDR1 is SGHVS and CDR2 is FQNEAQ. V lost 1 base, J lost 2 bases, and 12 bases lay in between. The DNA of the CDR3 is TGTGCCAGCAGCTTAGTGGTAGATTGGGGCAATCAGCCCCAGCATTTT. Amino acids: CASSLVVDWGNQPQHF.

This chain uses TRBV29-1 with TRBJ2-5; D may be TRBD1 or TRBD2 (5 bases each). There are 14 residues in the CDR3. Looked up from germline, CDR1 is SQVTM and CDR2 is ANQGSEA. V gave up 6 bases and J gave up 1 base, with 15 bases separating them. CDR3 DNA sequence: TGCAGCGTGGGGGAAGTGCCAGGCCAAGAGACCCAGTACTTC. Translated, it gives CSVGEVPGQETQYF.

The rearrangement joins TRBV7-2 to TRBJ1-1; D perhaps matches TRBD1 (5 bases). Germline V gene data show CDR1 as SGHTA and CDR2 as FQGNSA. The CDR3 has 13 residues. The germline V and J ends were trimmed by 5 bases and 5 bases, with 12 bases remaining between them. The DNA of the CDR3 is TGTGCCAGCAGCATATACAGGCAGACTGAAGCTTTCTTT. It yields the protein CASSIYRQTEAFF. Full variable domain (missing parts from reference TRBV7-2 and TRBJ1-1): GAGVSQSPSNKVTEKGKDVELRCDPISGHTALYWYRQSLGQGLEFLIYFQGNSAPDKSGLPSDRFSAERTGGSVSTLTIQRTQQEDSAVYLCASSIYRQTEAFFGQGTRLTVV.

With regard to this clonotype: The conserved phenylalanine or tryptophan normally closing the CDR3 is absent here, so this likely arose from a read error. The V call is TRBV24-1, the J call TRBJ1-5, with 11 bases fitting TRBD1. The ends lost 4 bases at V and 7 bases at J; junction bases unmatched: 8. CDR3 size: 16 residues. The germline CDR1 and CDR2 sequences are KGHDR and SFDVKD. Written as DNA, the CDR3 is TGTGCCACCAGTGAGGGGACAGGGGGGAATAGGCAGCCCCAGCATCTT. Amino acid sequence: CATSEGTGGNRQPQHL.

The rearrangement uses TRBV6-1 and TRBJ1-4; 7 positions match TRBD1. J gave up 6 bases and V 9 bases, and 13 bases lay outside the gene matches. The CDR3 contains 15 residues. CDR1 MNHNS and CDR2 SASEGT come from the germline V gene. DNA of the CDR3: TGTGCCAGTAGCAGAAACAGGGGAACCGATGAAAAACTGTTTTTT. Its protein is CASSRNRGTDEKLFF.

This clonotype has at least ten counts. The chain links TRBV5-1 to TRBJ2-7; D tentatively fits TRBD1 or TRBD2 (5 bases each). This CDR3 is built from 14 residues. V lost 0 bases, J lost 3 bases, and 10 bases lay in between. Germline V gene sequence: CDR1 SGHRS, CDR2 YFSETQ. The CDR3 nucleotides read TGCGCCAGCAGCTTGGAGGGGAGTGGCTACGAGCAGTACTTC. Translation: CASSLEGSGYEQYF.

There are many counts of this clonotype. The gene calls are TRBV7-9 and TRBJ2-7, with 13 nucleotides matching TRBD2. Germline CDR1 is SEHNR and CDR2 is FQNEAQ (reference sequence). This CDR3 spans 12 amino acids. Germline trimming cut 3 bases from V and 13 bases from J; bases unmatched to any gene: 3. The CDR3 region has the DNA TGTGCCAGCAGCTTGACTAGCGGGGGGATTTACTTC. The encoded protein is CASSLTSGGIYF.

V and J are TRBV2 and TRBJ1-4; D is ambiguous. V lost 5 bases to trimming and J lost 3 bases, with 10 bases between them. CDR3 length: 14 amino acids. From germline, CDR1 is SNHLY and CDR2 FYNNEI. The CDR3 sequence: CASSLYQSNEKLFF. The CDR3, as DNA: TGTGCCAGCAGTCTATACCAGTCTAATGAAAAACTGTTTTTT.

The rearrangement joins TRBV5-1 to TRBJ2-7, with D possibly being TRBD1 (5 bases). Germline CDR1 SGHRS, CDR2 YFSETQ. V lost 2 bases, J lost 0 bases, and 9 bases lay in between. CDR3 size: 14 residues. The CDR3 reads CASSFDRTSYEQYF. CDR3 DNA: TGCGCCAGCAGCTTCGACAGAACCTCCTACGAGCAGTACTTC.

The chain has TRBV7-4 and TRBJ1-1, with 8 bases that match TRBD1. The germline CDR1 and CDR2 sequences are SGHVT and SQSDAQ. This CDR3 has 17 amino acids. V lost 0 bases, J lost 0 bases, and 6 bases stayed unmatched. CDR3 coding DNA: TGTGCCAGCAGCTTAGCGCGTGACAGGGGAATGAACACTGAAGCTTTCTTT. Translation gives CASSLARDRGMNTEAFF.